Included here is one T cell receptor beta chain sequence, with context. As yet, its antigen is unknown. The CDR3 consists of 15 residues. Deletions cut 0 bases from V and 5 bases from J, with 13 bases between. Germline-derived CDR1 and CDR2 are MNHEY and SVGAGI. Clones were read by immunoSEQ multiplex PCR, and TCRdb kept only the in-frame ones, dropping some. The table has about 23,000 clones, about 90% seen once. The record originates from a study of chemoradiotherapy in HPV16-positive cancers. Study-level background: Functional T-cell assays on a couple of HPV16-positive patients' cells defined candidate HPV-specific clones and common TCR motifs.

Findings of the study overall: Better recurrence-free survival went with HPV-responsive T-cell expansion in HPV16-positive patients.

This chain connects TRBV6-5 to TRBJ2-5; no definite D call. The TCR originated in a human donor with HPV-associated anogenital cancer. The source was blood, collected from a patient who underwent chemoradiotherapy. CDR3 loop: CASSYSWTPAETQYF. CDR3 coding DNA: TGTGCCAGCAGTTACTCTTGGACCCCGGCGGAGACCCAGTACTTC.